This T cell receptor (beta chain) was observed in a study of blood T cell repertoires in COVID-19. Study-level background: Sites across the United States, Italy and Spain contributed samples from acute and convalescent COVID-19.

Participants' own reports of clinical history determined their cohort assignment. Recovered participants had two consecutive negative NP/OP PCR tests, healthcare professional clearance, or symptom resolution. This clone was seen only once. Clones were sequenced by immunoSEQ multiplex PCR, and TCRdb holds only the in-frame ones, with some missing. Among roughly 160,000 clones listed, roughly nine tenths were seen once. Germline V CDR1 and CDR2: MRHNA, SNTAGT. The length of the CDR3 is 14 residues. With 6 bases clipped from V and 6 bases from J, the junction kept 9 bases outside the gene matches. This chain links TRBV6-4 with TRBJ2-3; 7 nucleotides match TRBD2. The sequence derives from a woman aged 45-65 years who had recovered from COVID-19. The sample comprised PBMCs or T cells enriched from blood (not recorded which). CDR3 coding DNA: TGTGCCAGCAGCCCCACTAGCGAGGTTGATACGCAGTATTTT. This sequence encodes CASSPTSEVDTQYF.